The clone carrying this TCR beta chain was observed a few times. The antigen remains unidentified. The assay was immunoSEQ multiplex PCR, and TCRdb's table has in-frame clones only and misses some. The table has about 510,000 clones, roughly 85% seen once. This record comes from a study of shared clonotypes between healthy human individuals. Study observations and caveats: Enrolling few donors narrowed the genetic and exposure-history diversity that was represented.

Per the germline V gene, CDR1 is KGHSH and CDR2 is LQKENI. CDR3 length: 12 residues. The V and J ends lost 3 bases and 5 bases respectively, with 5 bases between them. Sequenced sample: PBMCs. The clonotype was recovered from a woman aged 35 to 49 in good health. Some clones in this sample may be carry-over from other donors' samples. The chain carries TRBV18 and TRBJ2-1; D unresolved. In DNA form, the CDR3 reads TGTGCCAGCTCACCTCGCCACAATGAGCAGTTCTTC. Its protein product is CASSPRHNEQFF.